This T cell receptor (beta chain) is drawn from a study of early T cells in non-severe SARS-CoV-2 infection. General study results and limits: Missing private and CD4 specificities, VDJdb matching favored anti-spike CD8 responses.

Each CDR3 protein is one row after TCRdb ran MiXCR on the 5' RACE reads. The data show tens of thousands of distinct CDR3 sequences, about 8% seen once. The germline V and J ends were trimmed by 7 bases and 6 bases, with 16 bases remaining between them. The germline V gene has CDR1 MNHNY and CDR2 SVGAGI (reference sequence). The CDR3 runs to 13 residues. In this sample, this clonotype turned up a few times. Its antigen is still unknown. This clonotype originated in an adult who was a healthcare worker with PCR-confirmed SARS-CoV-2 infection or an uninfected control (not recorded which). This material consisted of whole blood, taken at baseline. The chain couples TRBV6-6 to TRBJ2-7; D is unclear. CDR3 nucleotides: TGTGCCAGCAACGAAGGAAATCGCTTCGAGCAGTACTTC. It specifies CASNEGNRFEQYF.